Following are 3 T cell receptor beta chains from one sample sequenced in a study of T-cell memory formation after mild COVID-19. MiXCR, applied by TCRdb to the 5' RACE reads, yields one record per CDR3 protein. The sample contains under 550,000 distinct CDR3 sequences, about a sixth of which appear only once. The source material was PBMCs or a T cell subset sorted from them (not recorded which). Receptors were obtained from a young man who had mild COVID-19 (a few samples of this study predate the infection). Cell type and time point are not known.

V gene TRBV6-5 combines with J gene TRBJ1-1; unclear D gene. V lost 5 bases and J lost 11, with 15 bases in between. CDR1 is MNHEY, CDR2 SVGAGI, per germline. This CDR3 spans 12 amino acids. This CDR3 is CASSTRWQGAFF. CDR3 in DNA: TGTGCCAGCAGTACTCGGTGGCAAGGGGCTTTCTTT.

This clonotype was seen at least ten times. J is TRBJ2-1 and V is TRBV5-1; 8 nucleotides agree with TRBD1. V shed 4 bases and J 8 bases; nucleotides not matched to a gene: 8. Germline values: CDR1 SGHRS, CDR2 YFSETQ. The CDR3 loop spans 14 amino acids. The CDR3 DNA reads as TGCGCCAGCAGCCAGATGACAGGGGACGATGAGCAGTTCTTC. This gives the protein CASSQMTGDDEQFF.

The CDR3 sequence is CASSFGVAGQETQYF. The DNA of the CDR3 is TGTGCCAGCAGCTTTGGGGTGGCGGGCCAAGAGACCCAGTACTTC. The chain recombines TRBV5-4 with TRBJ2-5, with D maybe TRBD2 (5 bases). The CDR3 length is 15 residues. From germline, CDR1 is SGHNT and CDR2 YYREEE (reference sequence). Deletions cut 2 bases from V and 1 base from J, with 12 bases between.